This T cell receptor beta chain was sequenced during a study of molecular identifiers for immune sequencing clone quantification. TCRdb used MiXCR to reprocess the PCR reads, holding one entry per CDR3 protein. This sample yields a few hundred thousand distinct CDR3 sequences, of which roughly 24% are seen a single time; 0.74% belongs to the top ten. This clonotype has a count of ten or more. With 10%, 30% or 50% of RNA, 20,000 to 1,000,000 naive CD8 T cells were sequenced. A CD8+CD4-CCR7+CD45RA+ phenotype served as the sorting definition for naive CD8 T cells. This CDR3 comprises 11 residues. Germline V gives CDR1 SNHLY, CDR2 FYNNEI. Trimming removed 8 bases at V and 3 bases at J, with 8 bases between.

Sequenced: naive CD8+ T cells from blood, with Jurkat cell RNA spiked in. Subset meaning: FACS-sorted CD8+CD4-CCR7+CD45RA+ naive T cells. This TCR was recovered from a human donor in good health. Some libraries in this study had Jurkat cell RNA spiked in. The rearrangement uses TRBV2 and TRBJ2-7, with a possible D match to TRBD2 (5 bases). The CDR3: CASGSGYEQYF. The DNA for the CDR3 is TGTGCCAGCGGGAGTGGCTACGAGCAGTACTTC.